This T cell receptor beta chain is drawn from a study of blood T cell repertoires in COVID-19. Some clones are missing from TCRdb's copy, which holds only in-frame ones; the method was immunoSEQ multiplex PCR. The data hold about 300,000 clones, with about nine tenths observed a single time. The CDR3 is 15 residues long. V was pared by 4 bases and J by 5 bases, with 15 bases between. Germline V gives CDR1 SGHKS, CDR2 YYEKEE (reference sequence). The clonotype originates from a young man who had recovered from COVID-19. This chain joins TRBV5-5 and TRBJ2-2, with D perhaps TRBD1 (6 bases). Input material: PBMCs or T cells enriched from blood (not recorded which). CDR3 nucleotides: TGTGCCAGCAGCCCCCGGACAGAGAAAACCGGGGAGCTGTTTTTT. It translates to CASSPRTEKTGELFF.